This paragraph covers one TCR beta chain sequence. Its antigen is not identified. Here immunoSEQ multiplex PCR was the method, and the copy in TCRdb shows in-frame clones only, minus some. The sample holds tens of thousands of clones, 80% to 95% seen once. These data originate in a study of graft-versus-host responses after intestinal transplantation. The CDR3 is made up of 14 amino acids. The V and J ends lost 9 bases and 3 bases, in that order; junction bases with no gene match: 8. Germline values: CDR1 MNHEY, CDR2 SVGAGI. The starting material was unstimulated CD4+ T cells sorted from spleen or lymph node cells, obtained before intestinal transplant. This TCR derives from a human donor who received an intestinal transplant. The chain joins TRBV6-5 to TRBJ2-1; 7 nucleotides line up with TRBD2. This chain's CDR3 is CASSGLVGYNEQFF. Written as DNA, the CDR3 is TGTGCCAGTAGTGGACTAGTGGGCTACAATGAGCAGTTCTTC.